Presented here are 17 T cell receptor beta chains from one specimen sequenced in a study of T cells in narcolepsy. The method was immunoSEQ multiplex PCR; TCRdb's version includes in-frame clones alone and lacks a portion of them. The data hold about 35,000 clones, with roughly 80% observed a single time. Sequences were obtained from memory (CD45RA-) CD4+ T cells from blood. The source of these receptors is a human donor in good health.

The chain employs TRBV2 and TRBJ2-7, with 9 nucleotides matching TRBD1. Germline CDR1 is SNHLY and CDR2 is FYNNEI. With V trimmed by 6 bases and J by 5 bases, 8 bases remained unmatched. The CDR3 totals 14 residues. CDR3 sequence (DNA): TGTGCCAGCAGGGCCGGGACAGGGTCTAACGAGCAGTACTTC. Amino acid sequence: CASRAGTGSNEQYF.

This chain joins TRBV7-6 and TRBJ2-2; tentatively, D is TRBD1 or TRBD2 (5 bases each). The germline gives CDR1 SGHVS, CDR2 FNYEAQ. V shed 3 bases and J shed 0 bases, with 8 bases lying between them. The CDR3 consists of 15 residues. CDR3 coding DNA: TGTGCCAGCAGCTTGGGACCCACGAACACCGGGGAGCTGTTTTTT. This gives the protein CASSLGPTNTGELFF.

This chain joins TRBV6-1 and TRBJ1-5; D is perhaps TRBD1 (5 bases). Deletions cut 7 bases from V and 0 bases from J, with 10 bases between. Germline lookup yields CDR1 MNHNS and CDR2 SASEGT. This CDR3 contains 14 residues. The CDR3 nucleotides read TGTGCCAGCATCAGGGACCATAGCAATCAGCCCCAGCATTTT. It codes for CASIRDHSNQPQHF.

The chain combines TRBV5-4 with TRBJ1-2, with a weak D call TRBD1 (5 bases). Germline V CDR1 and CDR2: SGHNT, YYREEE (reference sequence). The CDR3 extends over 15 amino acids. The germline V and J ends were trimmed by 1 base and 0 bases, with 10 bases remaining between them. CDR3 bases: TGTGCCAGCAGCTTGTGGGGGGGAGCTAACTATGGCTACACCTTC. The encoded protein is CASSLWGGANYGYTF.

The rearrangement joins TRBV6-1 to TRBJ2-7, with 10 positions matching TRBD1. Germline trimming cut 7 bases from V and 0 bases from J; bases unmatched to any gene: 6. The germline V gene encodes CDR1 MNHNS and CDR2 SASEGT. This CDR3 is 15 amino acids long. The CDR3, as DNA: TGTGCCAGCACCACCGGGACAGGGGTCTCCTACGAGCAGTACTTC. This sequence encodes CASTTGTGVSYEQYF.

This clone was detected only once. This chain links TRBV6-5 with TRBJ1-1; TRBD1 might be the D (5 bases). Germline V CDR1 and CDR2: MNHEY, SVGAGI. This CDR3 spans 16 amino acids. Trimming left V 2 bases short and J 2 bases short, with 15 bases between. CDR3 loop: CASSYIGAGVNTEAFF. CDR3 coding DNA: TGTGCCAGCAGTTACATTGGGGCGGGGGTAAACACTGAAGCTTTCTTT.

This chain links TRBV27 with TRBJ1-2; the D is unclear. V lost 4 bases to trimming and J lost 2 bases, with 8 bases between them. The germline CDR1 and CDR2 sequences are MNHEY and SMNVEV (reference sequence). The CDR3 is 13 amino acids. The CDR3 bases are TGTGCCAGCAGTTCCGGCGGGAACTATGGCTACACCTTC. Translation: CASSSGGNYGYTF.

This clone has more than one count but fewer than ten. The genes are TRBV4-3 and TRBJ2-7; TRBD2 matches at 12 bases. Germline V gives CDR1 LGHNA, CDR2 YSLEER. The V and J ends lost 4 bases and 6 bases, in that order; junction bases with no gene match: 4. The CDR3 is 14 amino acids. This CDR3 is CASSPLAGGGEQYF. The CDR3 region has the DNA TGCGCCAGCAGCCCACTAGCGGGAGGAGGCGAGCAGTACTTC.

This chain links TRBV11-3 with TRBJ2-7, with D possibly TRBD1 on 6 matching bases. Germline V gene lookup returns CDR1 SGHNT and CDR2 YENEEA. The CDR3 consists of 15 residues. Trimming stripped 5 bases from V and 2 bases from J, with 16 bases between. The CDR3 region has the DNA TGTGCCAGCAGCCAGGGGTCGGGTGGAACCTACGAGCAGTACTTC. It yields the protein CASSQGSGGTYEQYF.

This clone appeared once. V is TRBV9 and J is TRBJ2-1; 13 positions match TRBD2. Germline V gene lookup returns CDR1 SGDLS and CDR2 YYNGEE. The CDR3 totals 18 residues. J lost 7 bases, V lost 6 bases, and 16 bases had no gene match. DNA of the CDR3: TGTGCCAGCACCCCCGTAGGGACAGGGGGACTAGCGGGAAATGAGCAGTTCTTC. Encoded protein: CASTPVGTGGLAGNEQFF. Full variable domain (rest looked up from reference TRBV9 and TRBJ2-1): DSGVTQTPKHLITATGQRVTLRCSPRSGDLSVYWYQQSLDQGLQFLIQYYNGEERAKGNILERFSAQQFPDLHSELNLSSLELGDSALYFCASTPVGTGGLAGNEQFFGPGTRLTVL.

This clone has just a few counts. The rearrangement links TRBV10-3 to TRBJ1-3; D perhaps matches TRBD1 (6 bases). This CDR3 is 14 amino acids long. V lost 6 bases and J lost 3, with 12 bases in between. CDR1 is ENHRY, CDR2 SYGVKD, per germline. The chain's CDR3 is CAISPGTLGNTIYF. CDR3 bases: TGTGCCATCAGCCCCGGGACACTTGGAAACACCATATATTTT.

This clone has more than one count but fewer than ten. V usage is TRBV7-2 and J usage is TRBJ1-4; D gene ambiguous. Trimming cost V 2 bases and J 12 bases, with 10 bases left between them. The germline V gene has CDR1 SGHTA and CDR2 FQGNSA. This CDR3 contains 12 residues. The DNA for the CDR3 is TGTGCCAGCAGCTTACCCGCGGCGCAACTGTTTTTT. Translated: CASSLPAAQLFF.

The chain links TRBV5-4 to TRBJ2-1, with 9 bases identical to TRBD2. With 7 bases clipped from V and 4 bases from J, the junction kept 6 bases outside the gene matches. This CDR3 is 14 amino acids long. The germline V gene has CDR1 SGHNT and CDR2 YYREEE (reference sequence). CDR3 sequence: CASGASGTYNEQFF. In nucleotides, the CDR3 is TGTGCCAGCGGCGCTAGCGGGACGTACAATGAGCAGTTCTTC. Full variable domain (missing parts from reference TRBV5-4 and TRBJ2-1): ETGVTQSPTHLIKTRGQQVTLRCSSQSGHNTVSWYQQALGQGPQFIFQYYREEENGRGNFPPRFSGLQFPNYSSELNVNALELDDSALYLCASGASGTYNEQFFGPGTRLTVL.

V usage is TRBV2 and J usage is TRBJ2-1, with 8 bases that match TRBD2. The CDR3 loop spans 14 amino acids. The junction had 11 bases not matched to a gene; V was cut back by 7 bases and J by 9 bases. From germline, CDR1 is SNHLY and CDR2 FYNNEI. The CDR3 DNA reads as TGTGCCAGCACTAGTGGGCGGGGGGACCCTGAGCAGTTCTTC. It translates to CASTSGRGDPEQFF.

This chain links TRBV28 with TRBJ1-2; a possible D gene is TRBD1 (6 bases). The CDR3 is 17 amino acids. V lost 4 bases and J lost 0, with 18 bases in between. Germline V gene sequence: CDR1 MDHEN, CDR2 SYDVKM. The CDR3 coding sequence is TGTGCCAGCAGTTCGACAGGCGATCCCCAAGCTAACTATGGCTACACCTTC. It encodes CASSSTGDPQANYGYTF.

The chain combines TRBV11-3 with TRBJ2-5; TRBD2 is a possible D gene (5 bases). The CDR3 runs to 18 residues. V was shortened by 5 bases and J by 0 bases, with 22 bases between the two germline ends. CDR1 and CDR2 from the germline V gene are SGHNT and YENEEA. CDR3: CASSLGRSAGLYQETQYF. In nucleotides, the CDR3 is TGTGCCAGCAGCCTAGGAAGGTCGGCAGGACTGTACCAAGAGACCCAGTACTTC.

This chain joins TRBV7-2 and TRBJ2-1; TRBD2 agrees at 9 bases. V lost 4 bases and J lost 0; bases outside the gene matches: 13. The CDR3 runs to 19 residues. Germline CDR1 reads SGHTA; CDR2 reads FQGNSA. CDR3: CASSYRTSAGLSSYNEQFF. CDR3 bases: TGTGCCAGCAGCTACCGGACTAGCGCCGGGTTGAGCTCCTACAATGAGCAGTTCTTC.